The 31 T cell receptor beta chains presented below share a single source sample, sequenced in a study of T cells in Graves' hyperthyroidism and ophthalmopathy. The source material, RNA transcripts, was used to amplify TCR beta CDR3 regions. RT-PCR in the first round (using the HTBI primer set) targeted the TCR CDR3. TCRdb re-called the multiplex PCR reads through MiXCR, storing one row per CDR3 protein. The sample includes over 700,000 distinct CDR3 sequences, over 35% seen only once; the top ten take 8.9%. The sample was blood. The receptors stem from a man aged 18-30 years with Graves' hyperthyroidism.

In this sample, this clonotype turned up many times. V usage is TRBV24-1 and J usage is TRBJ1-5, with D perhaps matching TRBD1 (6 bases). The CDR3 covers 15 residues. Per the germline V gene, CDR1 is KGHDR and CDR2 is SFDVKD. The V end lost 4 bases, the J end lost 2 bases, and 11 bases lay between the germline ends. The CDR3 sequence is CATSERGSGNQPQHF. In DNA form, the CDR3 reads TGTGCCACCAGTGAAAGGGGGTCGGGCAATCAGCCCCAGCATTTT.

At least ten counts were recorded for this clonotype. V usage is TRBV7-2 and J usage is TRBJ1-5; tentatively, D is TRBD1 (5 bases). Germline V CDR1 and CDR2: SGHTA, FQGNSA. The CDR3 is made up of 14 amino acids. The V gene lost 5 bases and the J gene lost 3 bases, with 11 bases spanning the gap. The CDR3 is CASSGGGFNQPQHF. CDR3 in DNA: TGTGCCAGCAGCGGGGGGGGTTTCAATCAGCCCCAGCATTTT.

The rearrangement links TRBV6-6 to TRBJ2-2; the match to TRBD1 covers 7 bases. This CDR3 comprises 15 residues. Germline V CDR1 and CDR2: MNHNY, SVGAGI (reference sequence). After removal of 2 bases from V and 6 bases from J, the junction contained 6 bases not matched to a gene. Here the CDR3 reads CASSYRQGIPGELFF. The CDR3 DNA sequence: TGTGCCAGCAGTTACCGACAGGGTATACCCGGGGAGCTGTTTTTT.

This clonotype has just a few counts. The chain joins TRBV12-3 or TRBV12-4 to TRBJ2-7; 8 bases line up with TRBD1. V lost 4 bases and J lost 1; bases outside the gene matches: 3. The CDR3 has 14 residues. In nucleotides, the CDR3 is TGTGCCAGCAGTTCGGGGGACAGGTCCTACGAGCAGTACTTC. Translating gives CASSSGDRSYEQYF.

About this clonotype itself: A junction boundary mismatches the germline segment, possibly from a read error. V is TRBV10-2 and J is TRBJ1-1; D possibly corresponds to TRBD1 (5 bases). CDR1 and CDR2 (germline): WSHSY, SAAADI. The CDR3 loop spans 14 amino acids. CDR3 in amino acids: CASSQEDGTTEAFF. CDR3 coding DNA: TGTGCCAGCAGCCAAGAGGACGGGACCACTGAAGCTTTCTTT.

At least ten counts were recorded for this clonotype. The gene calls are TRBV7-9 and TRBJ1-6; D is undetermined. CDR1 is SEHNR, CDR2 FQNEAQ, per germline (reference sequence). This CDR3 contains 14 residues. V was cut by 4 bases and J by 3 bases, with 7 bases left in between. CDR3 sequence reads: CASSSQFYNSPLHF. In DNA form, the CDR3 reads TGTGCCAGCAGCTCACAGTTCTATAATTCACCCCTCCACTTT.

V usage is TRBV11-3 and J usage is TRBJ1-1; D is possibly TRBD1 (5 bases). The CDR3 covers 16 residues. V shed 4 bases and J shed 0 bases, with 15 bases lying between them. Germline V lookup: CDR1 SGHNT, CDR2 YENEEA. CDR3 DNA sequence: TGTGCCAGCAGCTCCTCCCTAGTGGGGCTGAACACTGAAGCTTTCTTT. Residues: CASSSSLVGLNTEAFF.

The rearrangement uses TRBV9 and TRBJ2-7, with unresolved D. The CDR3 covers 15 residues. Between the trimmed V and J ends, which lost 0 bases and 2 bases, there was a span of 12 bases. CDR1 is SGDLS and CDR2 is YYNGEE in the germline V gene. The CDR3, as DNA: TGTGCCAGCAGCGTAGAGGATGGGCAGGCCTACGAGCAGTACTTC. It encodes CASSVEDGQAYEQYF.

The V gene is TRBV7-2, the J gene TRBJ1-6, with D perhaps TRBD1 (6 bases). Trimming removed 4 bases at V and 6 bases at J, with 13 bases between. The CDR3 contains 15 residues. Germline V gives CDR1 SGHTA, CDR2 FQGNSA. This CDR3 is CASSSEGGINSPLHF. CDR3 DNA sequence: TGTGCCAGCAGCTCCGAAGGGGGGATTAATTCACCCCTCCACTTT.

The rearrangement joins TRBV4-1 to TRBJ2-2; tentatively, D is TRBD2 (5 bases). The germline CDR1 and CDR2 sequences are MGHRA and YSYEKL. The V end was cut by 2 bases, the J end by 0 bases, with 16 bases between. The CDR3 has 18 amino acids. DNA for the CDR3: TGCGCCAGCAGCCAATGGATTAGGACTGCACCGAACACCGGGGAGCTGTTTTTT. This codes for CASSQWIRTAPNTGELFF.

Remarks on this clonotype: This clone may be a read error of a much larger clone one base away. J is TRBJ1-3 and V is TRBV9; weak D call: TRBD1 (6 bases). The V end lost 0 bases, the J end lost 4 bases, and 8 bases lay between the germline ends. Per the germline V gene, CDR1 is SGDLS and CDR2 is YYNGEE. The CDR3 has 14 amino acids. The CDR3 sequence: CASSVDGTGNTIYF. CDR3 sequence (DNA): TGTGCCAGCAGCGTAGACGGGACAGGAAACACCATATATTTT.

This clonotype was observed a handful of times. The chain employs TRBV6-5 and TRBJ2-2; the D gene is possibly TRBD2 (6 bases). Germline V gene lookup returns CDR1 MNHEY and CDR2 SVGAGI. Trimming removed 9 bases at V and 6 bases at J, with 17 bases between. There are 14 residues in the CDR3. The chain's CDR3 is CASSSGEEAGELFF. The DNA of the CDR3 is TGTGCCAGTAGTAGCGGAGAAGAAGCCGGGGAGCTGTTTTTT.

The CDR3 nucleotides are TGTGCCAGCAGCCCTGGAGGGGGGAGAGCCTCTGGAAACACCATATATTTT. This sequence encodes CASSPGGGRASGNTIYF. This sequence joins TRBV9 and TRBJ1-3; perhaps TRBD1 as D (6 bases). Germline loops: CDR1 SGDLS, CDR2 YYNGEE. CDR3 length: 17 amino acids. V lost 4 bases and J lost 0, with 17 bases in between.

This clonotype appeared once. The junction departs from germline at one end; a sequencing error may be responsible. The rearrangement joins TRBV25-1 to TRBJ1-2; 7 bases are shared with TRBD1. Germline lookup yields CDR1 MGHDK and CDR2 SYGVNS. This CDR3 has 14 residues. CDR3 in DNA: TGTGCCAGCAGCACCGGGACAGCCAACTATGGCCACACCTTC. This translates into CASSTGTANYGHTF.

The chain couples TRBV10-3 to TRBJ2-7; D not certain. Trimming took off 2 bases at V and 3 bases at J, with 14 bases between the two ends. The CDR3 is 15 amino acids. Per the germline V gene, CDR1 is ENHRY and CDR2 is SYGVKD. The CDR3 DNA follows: TGTGCCATCAGTGAGACCATCGCCAGGAACTACGAGCAGTACTTC. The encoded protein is CAISETIARNYEQYF.

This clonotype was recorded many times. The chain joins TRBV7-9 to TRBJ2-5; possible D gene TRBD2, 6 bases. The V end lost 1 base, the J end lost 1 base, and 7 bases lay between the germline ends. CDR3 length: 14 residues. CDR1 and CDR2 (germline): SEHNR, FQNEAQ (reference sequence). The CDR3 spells CASSLGGVQETQYF. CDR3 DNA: TGTGCCAGCAGCTTAGGGGGGGTCCAAGAGACCCAGTACTTC.

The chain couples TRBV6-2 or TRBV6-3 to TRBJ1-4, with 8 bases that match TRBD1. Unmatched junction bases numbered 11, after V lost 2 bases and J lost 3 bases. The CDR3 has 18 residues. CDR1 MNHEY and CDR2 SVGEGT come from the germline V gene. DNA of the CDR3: TGTGCCAGCAGTTACCTCTATGGGACAGGAGATTCTAATGAAAAACTGTTTTTT. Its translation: CASSYLYGTGDSNEKLFF.

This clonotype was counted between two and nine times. In DNA, the CDR3 is TGTGCCACCCTAGTGCACGTCGGGGACACTGAAGCTTTCTTT. Its translation: CATLVHVGDTEAFF. The chain is built from TRBV7-9 and TRBJ1-1, with unresolved D. With 10 bases removed from V and 3 bases from J, the gap between germline ends came to 18 bases. The CDR3 is 14 residues long. Germline V gene sequence: CDR1 SEHNR, CDR2 FQNEAQ (reference sequence).

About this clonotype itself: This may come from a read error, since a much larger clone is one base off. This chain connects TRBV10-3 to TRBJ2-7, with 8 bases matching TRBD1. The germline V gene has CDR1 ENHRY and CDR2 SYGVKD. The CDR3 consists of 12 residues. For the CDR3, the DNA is TGTGCCGTCAGTGAGACAGGGGTCGAGCAGTACTTC. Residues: CAVSETGVEQYF.

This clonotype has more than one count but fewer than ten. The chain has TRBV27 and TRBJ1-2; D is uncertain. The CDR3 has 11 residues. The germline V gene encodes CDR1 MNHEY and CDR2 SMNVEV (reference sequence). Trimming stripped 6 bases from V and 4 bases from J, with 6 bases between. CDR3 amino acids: CASRSVYGYTF. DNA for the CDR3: TGTGCCAGCAGAAGCGTCTATGGCTACACCTTC.

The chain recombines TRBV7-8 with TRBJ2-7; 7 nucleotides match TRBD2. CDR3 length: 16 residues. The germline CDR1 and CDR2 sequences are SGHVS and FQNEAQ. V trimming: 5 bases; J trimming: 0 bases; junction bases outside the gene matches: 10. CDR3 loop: CASSPRLAGSSYEQYF. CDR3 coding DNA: TGTGCCAGCAGCCCCCGCTTAGCGGGTTCCTCCTACGAGCAGTACTTC.

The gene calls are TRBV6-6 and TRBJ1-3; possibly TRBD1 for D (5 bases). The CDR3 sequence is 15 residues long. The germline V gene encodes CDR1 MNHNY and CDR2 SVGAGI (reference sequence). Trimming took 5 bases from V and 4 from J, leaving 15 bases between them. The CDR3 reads CASSPRGTGGNTIYF. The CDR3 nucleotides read TGTGCCAGCAGTCCCCGGGGGACGGGGGGAAACACCATATATTTT.

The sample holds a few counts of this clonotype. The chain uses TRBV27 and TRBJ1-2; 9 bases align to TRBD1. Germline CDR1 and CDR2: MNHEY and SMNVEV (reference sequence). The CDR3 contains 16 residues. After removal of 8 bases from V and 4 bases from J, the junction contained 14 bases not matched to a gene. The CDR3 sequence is CASPCGTGLWGYGYTF. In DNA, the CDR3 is TGTGCCAGCCCGTGCGGGACAGGGCTGTGGGGCTATGGCTACACCTTC.

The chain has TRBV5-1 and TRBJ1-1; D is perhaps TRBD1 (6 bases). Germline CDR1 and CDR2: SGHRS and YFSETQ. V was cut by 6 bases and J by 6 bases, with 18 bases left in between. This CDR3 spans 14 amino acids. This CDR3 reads CASKGIGGPSEAFF. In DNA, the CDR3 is TGCGCCAGCAAGGGTATAGGGGGTCCCTCTGAAGCTTTCTTT.

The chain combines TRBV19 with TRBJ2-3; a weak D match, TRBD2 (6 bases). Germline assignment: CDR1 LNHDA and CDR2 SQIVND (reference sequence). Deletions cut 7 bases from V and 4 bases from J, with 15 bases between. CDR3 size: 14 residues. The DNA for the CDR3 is TGTGCCAGTACGGCTAGCGTCAGGTCAGATACGCAGTATTTT. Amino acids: CASTASVRSDTQYF. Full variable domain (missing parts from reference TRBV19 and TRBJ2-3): DGGITQSPKYLFRKEGQNVTLSCEQNLNHDAMYWYRQDPGQGLRLIYYSQIVNDFQKGDIAEGYSVSREKKESFPLTVTSAQKNPTAFYLCASTASVRSDTQYFGPGTRLTVL.

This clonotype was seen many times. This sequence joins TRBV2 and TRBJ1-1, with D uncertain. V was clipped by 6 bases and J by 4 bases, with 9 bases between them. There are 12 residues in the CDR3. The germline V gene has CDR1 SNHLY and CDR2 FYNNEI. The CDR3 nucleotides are TGTGCCAGCAGGAAGATGGTCACTGAAGCTTTCTTT. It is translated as CASRKMVTEAFF.

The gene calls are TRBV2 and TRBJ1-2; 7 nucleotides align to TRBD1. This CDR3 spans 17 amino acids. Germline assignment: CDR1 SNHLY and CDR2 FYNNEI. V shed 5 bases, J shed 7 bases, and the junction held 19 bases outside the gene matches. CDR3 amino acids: CASSFSPAGQAGVGYTF. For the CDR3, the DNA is TGTGCCAGCAGTTTTTCCCCCGCCGGACAGGCAGGGGTTGGCTACACCTTC.

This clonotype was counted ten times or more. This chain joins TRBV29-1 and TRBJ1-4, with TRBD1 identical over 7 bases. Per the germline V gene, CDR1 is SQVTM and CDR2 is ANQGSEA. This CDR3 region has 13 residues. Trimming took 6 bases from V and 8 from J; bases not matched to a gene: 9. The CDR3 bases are TGCAGCGTAGAACAGGGGTCGAAGGAAAAACTGTTTTTT. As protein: CSVEQGSKEKLFF.

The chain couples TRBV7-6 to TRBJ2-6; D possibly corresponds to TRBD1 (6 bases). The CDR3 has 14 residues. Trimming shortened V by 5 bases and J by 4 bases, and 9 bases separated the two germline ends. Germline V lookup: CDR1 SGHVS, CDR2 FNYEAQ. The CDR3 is CASSTQGGANVLTF. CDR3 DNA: TGTGCCAGCAGCACCCAGGGGGGGGCCAACGTCCTGACTTTC.

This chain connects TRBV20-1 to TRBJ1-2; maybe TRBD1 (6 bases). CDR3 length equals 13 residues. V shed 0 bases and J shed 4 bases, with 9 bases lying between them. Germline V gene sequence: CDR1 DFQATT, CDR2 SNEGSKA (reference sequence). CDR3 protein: CSARERGGYGYTF. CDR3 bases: TGCAGTGCTAGAGAAAGGGGGGGCTATGGCTACACCTTC.

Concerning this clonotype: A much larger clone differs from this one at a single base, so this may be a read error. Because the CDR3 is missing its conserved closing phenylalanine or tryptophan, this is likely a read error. CDR3 residues: CASSALGALHS. Here the CDR3 DNA reads TGTGCCAGCAGTGCCCTCGGTGCCCTCCACTCT. The V and J genes are TRBV12-3 or TRBV12-4 and TRBJ1-6; D remains unclear. There are 11 residues in the CDR3. With 5 bases removed from V and 14 bases from J, the gap between germline ends came to 10 bases.